The source of this T cell receptor (beta chain) is a study of a mutant IDH1 vaccine in newly diagnosed glioma. For the study at large: Treatment recipients were 62.5% male and approximately 40% female, and their mean age was 40.4 years.

Time point of the sample: week 47, end of study. A single vaccine dose contained 300 ug of mutant IDH1 20-mer peptide, and topical imiquimod was used with it. Germline lookup yields CDR1 KGHSH and CDR2 LQKENI. The CDR3 has 13 amino acids. V was clipped by 5 bases and J by 7 bases, with 12 bases between them. About this clone itself: Its antigen remains unidentified.

This table comes from immunoSEQ multiplex PCR, and its TCRdb copy is limited to in-frame clones, with some not included. The sample holds about 59,000 clones; roughly four fifths are singletons and the top ten take 3.5% to 4%. The receptor was isolated from a man aged 25 to 40 with glioma. This sequence joins TRBV18 and TRBJ2-4; D is unclear. This material consisted of PBMCs, taken from a glioma patient whose treatment included an IDH1 peptide vaccine. The CDR3 bases are TGTGCCAGCTCATCAGATCCAGCGAACATTCAGTACTTC. Protein product: CASSSDPANIQYF.